This TCR beta chain comes out of a study of monozygotic twins with inflammatory bowel disease. The CDR3 extends over 16 amino acids. Germline V gene sequence: CDR1 SGHDT, CDR2 YYEEEE. One entry per CDR3 protein, without DNA, is what TCRdb gives after re-calling the 5' RACE reads. The table for this sample gives more than 300,000 distinct CDR3 sequences. The genes are TRBV5-6 and TRBJ2-1; without DNA, the TCRdb call of TRBD2 cannot be checked. Material for sequencing was blood. The receptor comes from a human donor with ulcerative colitis or Crohn's disease, or a healthy co-twin of an affected twin (not recorded which). The CDR3 reads CVSSLATSGGANEQFF.